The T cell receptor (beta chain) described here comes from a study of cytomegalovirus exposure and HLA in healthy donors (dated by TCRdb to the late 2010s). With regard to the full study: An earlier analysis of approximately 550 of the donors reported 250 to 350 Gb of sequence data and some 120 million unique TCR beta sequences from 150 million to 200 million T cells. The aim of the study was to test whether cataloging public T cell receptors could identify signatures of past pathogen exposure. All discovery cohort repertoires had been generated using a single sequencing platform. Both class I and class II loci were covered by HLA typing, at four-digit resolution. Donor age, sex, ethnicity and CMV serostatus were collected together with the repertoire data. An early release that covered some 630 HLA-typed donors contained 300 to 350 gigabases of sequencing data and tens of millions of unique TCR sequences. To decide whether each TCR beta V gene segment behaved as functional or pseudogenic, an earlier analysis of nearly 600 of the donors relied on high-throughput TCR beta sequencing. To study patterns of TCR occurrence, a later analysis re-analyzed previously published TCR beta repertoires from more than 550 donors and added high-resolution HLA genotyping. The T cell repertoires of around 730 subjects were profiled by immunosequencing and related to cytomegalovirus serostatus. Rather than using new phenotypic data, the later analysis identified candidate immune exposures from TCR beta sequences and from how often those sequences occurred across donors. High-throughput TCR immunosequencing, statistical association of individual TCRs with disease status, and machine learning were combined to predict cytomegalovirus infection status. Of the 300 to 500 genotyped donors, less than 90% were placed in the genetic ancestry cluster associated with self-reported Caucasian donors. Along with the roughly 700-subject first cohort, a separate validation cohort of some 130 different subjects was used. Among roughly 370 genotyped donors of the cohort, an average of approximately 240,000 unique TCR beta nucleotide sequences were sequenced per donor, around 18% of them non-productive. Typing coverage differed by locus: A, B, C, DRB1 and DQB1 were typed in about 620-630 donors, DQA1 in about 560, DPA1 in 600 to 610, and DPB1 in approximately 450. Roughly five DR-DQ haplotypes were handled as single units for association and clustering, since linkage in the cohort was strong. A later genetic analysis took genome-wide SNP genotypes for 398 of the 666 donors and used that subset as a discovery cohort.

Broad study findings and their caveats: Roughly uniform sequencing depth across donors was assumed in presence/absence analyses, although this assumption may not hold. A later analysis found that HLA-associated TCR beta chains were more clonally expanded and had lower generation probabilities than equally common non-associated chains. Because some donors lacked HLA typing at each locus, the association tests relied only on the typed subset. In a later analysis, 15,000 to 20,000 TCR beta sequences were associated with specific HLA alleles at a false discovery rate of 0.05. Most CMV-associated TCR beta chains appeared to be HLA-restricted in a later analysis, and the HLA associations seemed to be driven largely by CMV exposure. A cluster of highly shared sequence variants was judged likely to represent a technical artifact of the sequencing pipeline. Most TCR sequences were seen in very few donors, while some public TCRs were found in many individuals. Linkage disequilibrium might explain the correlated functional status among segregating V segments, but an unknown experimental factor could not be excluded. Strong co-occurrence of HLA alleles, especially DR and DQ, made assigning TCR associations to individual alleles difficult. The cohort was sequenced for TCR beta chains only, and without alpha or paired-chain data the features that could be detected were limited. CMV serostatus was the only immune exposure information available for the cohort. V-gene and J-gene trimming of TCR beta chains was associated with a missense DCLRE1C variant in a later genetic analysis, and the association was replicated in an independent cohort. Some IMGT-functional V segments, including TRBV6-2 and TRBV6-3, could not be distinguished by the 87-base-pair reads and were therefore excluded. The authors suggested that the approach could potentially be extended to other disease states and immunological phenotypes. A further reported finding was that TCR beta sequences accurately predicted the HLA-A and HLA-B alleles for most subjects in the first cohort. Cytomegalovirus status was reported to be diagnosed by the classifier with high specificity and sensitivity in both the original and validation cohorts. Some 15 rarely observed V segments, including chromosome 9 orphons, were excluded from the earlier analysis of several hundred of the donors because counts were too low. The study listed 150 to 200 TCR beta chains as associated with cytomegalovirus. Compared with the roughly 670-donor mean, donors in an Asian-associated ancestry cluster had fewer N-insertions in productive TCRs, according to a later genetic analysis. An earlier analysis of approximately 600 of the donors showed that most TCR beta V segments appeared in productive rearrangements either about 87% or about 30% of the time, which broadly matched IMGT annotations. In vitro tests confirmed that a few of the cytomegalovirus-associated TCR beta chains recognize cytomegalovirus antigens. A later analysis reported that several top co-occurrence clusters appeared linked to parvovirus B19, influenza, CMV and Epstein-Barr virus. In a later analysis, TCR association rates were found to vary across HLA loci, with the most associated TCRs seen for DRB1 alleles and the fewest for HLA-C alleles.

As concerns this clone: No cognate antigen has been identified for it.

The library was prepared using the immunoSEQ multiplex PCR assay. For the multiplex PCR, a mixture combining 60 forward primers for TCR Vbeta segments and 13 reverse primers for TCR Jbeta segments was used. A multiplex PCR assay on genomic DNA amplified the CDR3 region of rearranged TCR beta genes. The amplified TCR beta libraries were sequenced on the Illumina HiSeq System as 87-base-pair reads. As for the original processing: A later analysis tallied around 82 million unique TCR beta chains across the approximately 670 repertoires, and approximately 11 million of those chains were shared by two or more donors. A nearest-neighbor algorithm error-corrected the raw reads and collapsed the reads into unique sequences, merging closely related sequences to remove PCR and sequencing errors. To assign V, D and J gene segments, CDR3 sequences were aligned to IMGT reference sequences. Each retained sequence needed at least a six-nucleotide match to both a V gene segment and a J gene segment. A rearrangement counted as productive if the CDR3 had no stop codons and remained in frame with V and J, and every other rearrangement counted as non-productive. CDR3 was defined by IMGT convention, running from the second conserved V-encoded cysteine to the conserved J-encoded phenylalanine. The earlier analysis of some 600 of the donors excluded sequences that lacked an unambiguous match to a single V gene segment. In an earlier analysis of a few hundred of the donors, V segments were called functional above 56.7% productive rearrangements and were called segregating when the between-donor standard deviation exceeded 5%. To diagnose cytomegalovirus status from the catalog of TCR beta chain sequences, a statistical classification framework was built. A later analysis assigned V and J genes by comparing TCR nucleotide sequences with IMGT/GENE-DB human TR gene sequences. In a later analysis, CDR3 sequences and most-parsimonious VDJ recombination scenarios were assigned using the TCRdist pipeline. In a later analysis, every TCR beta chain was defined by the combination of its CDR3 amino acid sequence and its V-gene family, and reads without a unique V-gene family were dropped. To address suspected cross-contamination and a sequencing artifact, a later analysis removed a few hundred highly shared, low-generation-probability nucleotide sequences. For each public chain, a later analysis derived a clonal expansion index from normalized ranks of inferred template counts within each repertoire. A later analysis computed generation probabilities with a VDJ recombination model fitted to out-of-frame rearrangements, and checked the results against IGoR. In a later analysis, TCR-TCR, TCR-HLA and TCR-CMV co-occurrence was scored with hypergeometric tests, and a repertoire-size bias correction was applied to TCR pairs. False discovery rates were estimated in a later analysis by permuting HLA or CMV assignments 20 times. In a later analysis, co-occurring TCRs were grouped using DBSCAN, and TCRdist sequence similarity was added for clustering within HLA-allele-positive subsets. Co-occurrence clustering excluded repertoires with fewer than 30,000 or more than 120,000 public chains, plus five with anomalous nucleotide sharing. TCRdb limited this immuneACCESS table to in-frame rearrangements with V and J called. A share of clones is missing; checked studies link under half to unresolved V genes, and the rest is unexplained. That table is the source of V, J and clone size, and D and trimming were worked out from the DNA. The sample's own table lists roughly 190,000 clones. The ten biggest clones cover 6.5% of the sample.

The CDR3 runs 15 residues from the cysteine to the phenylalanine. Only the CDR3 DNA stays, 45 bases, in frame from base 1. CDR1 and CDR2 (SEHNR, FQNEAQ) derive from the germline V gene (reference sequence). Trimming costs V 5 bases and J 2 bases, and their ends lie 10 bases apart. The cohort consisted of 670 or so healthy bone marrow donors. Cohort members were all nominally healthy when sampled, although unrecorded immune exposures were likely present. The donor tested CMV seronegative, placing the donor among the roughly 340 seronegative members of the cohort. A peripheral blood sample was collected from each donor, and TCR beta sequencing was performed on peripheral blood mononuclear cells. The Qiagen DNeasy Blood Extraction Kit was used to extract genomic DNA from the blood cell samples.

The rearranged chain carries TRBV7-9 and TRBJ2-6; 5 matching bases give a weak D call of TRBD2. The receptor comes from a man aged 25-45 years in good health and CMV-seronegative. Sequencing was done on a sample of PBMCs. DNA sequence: TGTGCCAGCAGCCTGACGAGGGCTGGGGCCAACGTCCTGACTTTC. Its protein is CASSLTRAGANVLTF.